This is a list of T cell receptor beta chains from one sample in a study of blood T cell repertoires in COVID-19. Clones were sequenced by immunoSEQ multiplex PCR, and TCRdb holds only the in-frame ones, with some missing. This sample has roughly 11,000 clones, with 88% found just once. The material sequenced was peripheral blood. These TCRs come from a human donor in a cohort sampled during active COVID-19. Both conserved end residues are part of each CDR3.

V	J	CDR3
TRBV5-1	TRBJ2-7	CASSLAGREQYF
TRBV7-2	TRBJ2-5	CASSLALTRGPETQYF
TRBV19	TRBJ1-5	CASSPSSGFVNQPQHF
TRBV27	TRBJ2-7	CASSLNGYAYEQYF
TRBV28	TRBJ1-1	CASGEVNTEAFF
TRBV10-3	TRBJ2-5	CAISDLDRKETQYF
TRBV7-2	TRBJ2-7	CASSLAGDSYEQYF
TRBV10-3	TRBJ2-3	CAACPGRGPFTDTQYF
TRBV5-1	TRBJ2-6	CASSLGQANSKGANVLTF
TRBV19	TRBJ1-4	CASSGEKLFF
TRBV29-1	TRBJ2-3	CSVEPDLTSGGKPSTDTQYF
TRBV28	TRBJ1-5	CASIGGDQPQHF
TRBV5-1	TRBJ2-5	CASSSGLAGARGETQYF
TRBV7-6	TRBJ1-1	CASSFGYRRSTEAFF
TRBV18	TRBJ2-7	CASSPRLAGGLYEQYF
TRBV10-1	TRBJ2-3	CASSESTGGYTDTQYF
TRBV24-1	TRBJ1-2	CATSVPRREGAANYGYTF
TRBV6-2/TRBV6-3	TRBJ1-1	CASSLGAGQQQNTEAFF
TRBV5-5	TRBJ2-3	CASTYFLDTQYF
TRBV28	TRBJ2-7	CASSSAGSSYEQYF
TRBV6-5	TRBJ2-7	CASSYSSSYEQYF
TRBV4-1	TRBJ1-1	CASSQAGLNTEAFF
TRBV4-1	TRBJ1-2	CASSPDRGLNYGYTF
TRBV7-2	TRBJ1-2	CASSLGDRGHYGYTF
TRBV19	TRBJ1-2	CASSTGTGAWYGYTF
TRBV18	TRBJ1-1	CASSPGREIGSNAFF